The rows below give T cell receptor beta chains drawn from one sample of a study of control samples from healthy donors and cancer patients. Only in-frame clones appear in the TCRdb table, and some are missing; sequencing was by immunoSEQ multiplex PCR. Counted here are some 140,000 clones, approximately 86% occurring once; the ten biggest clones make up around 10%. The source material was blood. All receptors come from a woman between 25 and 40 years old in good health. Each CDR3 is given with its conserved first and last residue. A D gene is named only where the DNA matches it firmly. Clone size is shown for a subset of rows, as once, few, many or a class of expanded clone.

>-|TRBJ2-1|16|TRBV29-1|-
CSGLPYLRRDVNEQFF
TGCAGCGGTCTTCCTTACCTGAGGCGGGACGTCAATGAGCAGTTCTTC
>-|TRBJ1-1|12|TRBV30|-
CAWNRQGTEAFF
TGTGCCTGGAATAGGCAGGGGACTGAAGCTTTCTTT
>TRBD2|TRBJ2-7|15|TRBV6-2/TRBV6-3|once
CASSYSAGAWGEQYF
TGTGCCAGCAGTTACTCAGCGGGAGCCTGGGGCGAGCAGTACTTC
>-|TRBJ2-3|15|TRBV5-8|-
CASSFSFSGTDTQYF
TGTGCCAGCAGCTTCTCGTTCTCAGGCACAGATACGCAGTATTTT
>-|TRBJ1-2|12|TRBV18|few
CASSPNGPGYTF
TGTGCCAGCTCACCGAACGGGCCCGGCTACACCTTC
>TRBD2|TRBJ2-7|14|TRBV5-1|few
CASSSLAGAYEQYF
TGCGCCAGCAGCTCTCTAGCGGGAGCCTACGAGCAGTACTTC
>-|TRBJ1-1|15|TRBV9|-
CASRAGPVVGTEAFF
TGTGCCAGCCGGGCAGGGCCCGTGGTTGGCACTGAAGCTTTCTTT
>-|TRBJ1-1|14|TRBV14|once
CASSQEVRNTEAFF
TGTGCCAGCAGCCAAGAGGTCCGGAACACTGAAGCTTTCTTT
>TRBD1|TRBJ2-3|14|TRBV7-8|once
CASSFDRVSDTQYF
TGTGCCAGCAGCTTCGACAGGGTCAGCGATACGCAGTATTTT
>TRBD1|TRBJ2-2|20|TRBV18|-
CASSLQAGKRDRGRTGELFF
TGTGCCAGCTCACTTCAGGCGGGGAAACGGGACAGGGGCCGGACCGGGGAGCTGTTTTTT
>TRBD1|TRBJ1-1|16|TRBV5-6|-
CASSLGTLWTGGEAFF
TGTGCCAGCAGCTTGGGTACGCTCTGGACAGGGGGGGAAGCTTTCTTT
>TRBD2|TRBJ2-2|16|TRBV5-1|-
CASSTEGAGGPGELFF
TGCGCCAGCAGCACGGAAGGGGCGGGAGGCCCCGGGGAGCTGTTTTTT
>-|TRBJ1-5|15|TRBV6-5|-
CASQRSSNSNQPQHF
TGTGCCAGCCAGCGGAGCTCCAATAGCAATCAGCCCCAGCATTTT
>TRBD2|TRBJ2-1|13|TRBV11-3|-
CASRLRGSGEQFF
TGTGCCAGCAGGCTGCGCGGGAGTGGTGAGCAGTTCTTC
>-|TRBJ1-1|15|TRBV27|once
CASSLLGLGHTEAFF
TGTGCCAGCAGTTTACTCGGGCTAGGGCACACTGAAGCTTTCTTT
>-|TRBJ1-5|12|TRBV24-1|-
CATSDRTSPQHF
TGTGCCACCAGTGACCGGACGTCGCCCCAGCATTTT
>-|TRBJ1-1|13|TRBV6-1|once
CASSEARQAEAFF
TGTGCCAGCAGTGAAGCCCGGCAGGCTGAAGCTTTCTTT
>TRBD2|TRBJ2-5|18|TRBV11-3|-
CASSLEGQGNGEGETQYF
TGTGCCAGCAGCTTAGAAGGGCAAGGCAATGGGGAGGGGGAGACCCAGTACTTC
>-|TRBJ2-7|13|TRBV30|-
CAWSVIGVNEQYF
TGTGCCTGGAGTGTAATTGGCGTGAACGAGCAGTACTTC
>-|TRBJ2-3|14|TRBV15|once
CATSRAGITDTQYF
TGTGCCACCAGCAGAGCAGGTATCACAGATACGCAGTATTTT
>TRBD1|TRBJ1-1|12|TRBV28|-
CASSLGQAEAFF
TGTGCCAGCAGTTTGGGACAGGCAGAAGCTTTCTTT
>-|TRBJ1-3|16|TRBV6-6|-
CASRDIFLWGGNTIYF
TGTGCCAGCAGGGACATTTTCCTCTGGGGTGGAAACACCATATATTTT
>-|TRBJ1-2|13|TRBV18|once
CASSSGEAYGYTF
TGTGCCAGCTCATCAGGGGAGGCCTATGGCTACACCTTC
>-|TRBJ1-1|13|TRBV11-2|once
CASSLNTGALAFF
TGTGCCAGCAGCTTAAATACCGGGGCGCTCGCTTTCTTT
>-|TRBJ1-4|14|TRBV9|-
CASSGTSGNEKLFF
TGTGCCAGCAGCGGTACCAGTGGTAATGAAAAACTGTTTTTT
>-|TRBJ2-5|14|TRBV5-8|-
CASSLVSRQETQYF
TGTGCCAGCAGCTTGGTTTCTAGACAAGAGACCCAGTACTTC
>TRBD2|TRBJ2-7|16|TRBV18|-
CASSPGLAGGIYEQYF
TGTGCCAGCTCCCCGGGACTAGCGGGAGGTATCTACGAGCAGTACTTC
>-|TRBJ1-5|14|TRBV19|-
CASSIGRGYQPQHF
TGTGCCAGTAGTATTGGTAGGGGTTATCAGCCCCAGCATTTT
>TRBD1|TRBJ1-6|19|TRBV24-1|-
CATSDPGQGGRSYNSPLHF
TGTGCCACCAGTGATCCGGGACAGGGAGGAAGGTCCTATAATTCACCCCTCCACTTT
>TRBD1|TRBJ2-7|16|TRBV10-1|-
CASSDPRTGLGDEQYF
TGCGCCAGCAGTGATCCAAGGACAGGGTTAGGGGACGAGCAGTACTTC
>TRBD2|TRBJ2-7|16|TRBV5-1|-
CASSPPGTGGIYEQYF
TGCGCCAGCAGCCCCCCCGGGACGGGGGGGATATACGAGCAGTACTTC
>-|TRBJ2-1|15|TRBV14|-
CASSQRGTTRFKQFF
TGTGCCAGCAGCCAGAGGGGGACCACGCGTTTTAAGCAGTTCTTC
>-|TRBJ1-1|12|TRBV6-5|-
CASTYTGLGAFF
TGTGCCAGCACCTATACAGGGCTTGGGGCTTTCTTT
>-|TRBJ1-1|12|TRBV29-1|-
CSVLDSNTEAFF
TGCAGCGTTCTTGACAGCAACACTGAAGCTTTCTTT
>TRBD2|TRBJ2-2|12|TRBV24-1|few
CATSTGGRELFF
TGTGCCACCAGCACCGGGGGGAGGGAGCTGTTTTTT
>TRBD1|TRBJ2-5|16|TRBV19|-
CASSISGQGAHETQYF
TGTGCCAGTAGTATCTCAGGACAGGGGGCGCATGAGACCCAGTACTTC